This T cell receptor (beta chain) was sequenced for a study of response to subunit inactivated influenza vaccine. Points on this clonotype: Its antigen is unidentified.

Trimming pared 0 bases from V and 5 bases from J, leaving 8 bases between. Germline V gene sequence: CDR1 SGHDT, CDR2 YYEEEE. This CDR3 spans 13 amino acids. TCRdb recomputed calls from the RT-PCR reads with MiXCR, one row per CDR3 protein. The data contain about 190,000 distinct CDR3 sequences, roughly an eighth of them singletons. The study, taken as a whole, reports: The authors proposed limited new T cell recruitment per seasonal influenza vaccination.

The chain is built from TRBV5-6 and TRBJ2-5; possible D gene TRBD1, 5 bases. The clonotype was recovered from a man aged 50 or older who received an inactivated influenza vaccine. The material sequenced was CD8+ T cells sorted from PBMCs, taken roughly 5 days after vaccination. The CDR3 reads CASSLARAETQYF. The CDR3 bases are TGTGCCAGCAGCTTGGCCAGGGCCGAGACCCAGTACTTC.